These 24 T cell receptor beta chains were all obtained from the same sample, sequenced in a study of CD8 T cells in Susac syndrome. An input of about 0.5 to 1 ug of RNA was subjected to reverse transcription using random hexamers. TCRdb processed the immunoSEQ multiplex PCR reads anew with MiXCR; each CDR3 protein has one entry. The top ten hold around 0.3% of the sample, which has 95,000 or so distinct CDR3 sequences, over 80% seen once. Material: CD8+ T cells from PBMCs. The receptors originated from a human donor in good health.

The V call is TRBV13, the J call TRBJ2-3, with D perhaps assigned TRBD1 or TRBD2 (5 bases each). V was cut by 7 bases and J by 1 base, with 12 bases left in between. The length of the CDR3 is 14 residues. CDR1 and CDR2 from the germline V gene are PRHDT and FYEKMQ (reference sequence). DNA for the CDR3: TGTGCCAGCACCATGGGGCGGGGCACAGATACGCAGTATTTT. This translates into CASTMGRGTDTQYF.

The CDR3 DNA reads TGTGCCAGCAGCTCGACAGGGGGTGGCTATGGCTACACCTTC. The encoded protein is CASSSTGGGYGYTF. V usage is TRBV7-9 and J usage is TRBJ1-2; the match to TRBD1 covers 9 bases. Germline values: CDR1 SEHNR, CDR2 FQNEAQ (reference sequence). This CDR3 region has 14 residues. Losses at the gene ends were 4 bases for V and 4 bases for J; bases not matched to a gene: 4.

V gene TRBV7-8 combines with J gene TRBJ1-1, with D tentatively TRBD1 (5 bases). Germline CDR1 is SGHVS and CDR2 is FQNEAQ. The CDR3 contains 16 residues. V gave up 0 bases and J gave up 7 bases, with 18 bases separating them. CDR3 protein: CASSLANGVRQNEAFF. The DNA for the CDR3 is TGTGCCAGCAGCTTAGCGAATGGGGTTCGACAGAATGAAGCTTTCTTT.

The rearrangement joins TRBV27 to TRBJ2-1, with TRBD2 matching over 7 bases. V gave up 1 base and J gave up 8 bases; unmatched junction bases: 11. This CDR3 has 16 residues. Germline CDR1 MNHEY, CDR2 SMNVEV (reference sequence). The CDR3 sequence: CASSLYSRDAGDEQFF. CDR3 nucleotide sequence: TGTGCCAGCAGTTTATATTCCAGGGACGCGGGGGATGAGCAGTTCTTC.

The gene calls are TRBV9 and TRBJ1-2; tentatively, D is TRBD1 (6 bases). Trimming took 9 bases from V and 8 from J, leaving 23 bases between them. This CDR3 contains 14 residues. Germline V lookup: CDR1 SGDLS, CDR2 YYNGEE. The CDR3 DNA reads as TGTGCCATCTCATTAGGGTCGGGGGCCGTCGGCTACACCTTC. It encodes CAISLGSGAVGYTF.

The gene calls are TRBV5-1 and TRBJ1-3, with D perhaps TRBD1 (6 bases). Germline CDR1 reads SGHRS; CDR2 reads YFSETQ. Trimming cost V 4 bases and J 0 bases, with 8 bases left between them. The CDR3 totals 14 residues. In DNA form, the CDR3 reads TGCGCCAGCAGCCCGGACAGCTCTGGAAACACCATATATTTT. Residues: CASSPDSSGNTIYF.

The chain carries TRBV9 and TRBJ2-7; 7 bases are shared with TRBD2. The CDR3 consists of 14 residues. V lost 0 bases to trimming and J lost 0 bases; unmatched junction nucleotides: 0. CDR1 is SGDLS, CDR2 YYNGEE, per germline. CDR3 DNA: TGTGCCAGCAGCGTAGGCGGGAGCTCCTACGAGCAGTACTTC. Amino acids: CASSVGGSSYEQYF.

V and J are TRBV3-1 and TRBJ2-2; no reliable D call. CDR1 is LGHDT, CDR2 YNNKEL, per germline (reference sequence). This CDR3 has 14 amino acids. V lost 0 bases to trimming and J lost 3 bases, with 5 bases between them. The CDR3 protein is CASSQDGDTGELFF. The CDR3 DNA follows: TGTGCCAGCAGCCAAGATGGAGACACCGGGGAGCTGTTTTTT.

V is TRBV2 and J is TRBJ1-2; no reliable D call. V dropped 3 bases and J dropped 4 bases, with 12 bases sitting between them. Germline V gene data show CDR1 as SNHLY and CDR2 as FYNNEI. The CDR3 covers 14 residues. The DNA for the CDR3 is TGTGCCAGCAGTGACGAGGGTCCCCTCTATGGCTACACCTTC. Translated: CASSDEGPLYGYTF. Full variable domain (outside the CDR3, taken from reference TRBV2 and TRBJ1-2): EPEVTQTPSHQVTQMGQEVILRCVPISNHLYFYWYRQILGQKVEFLVSFYNNEISEKSEIFDDQFSVERPDGSNFTLKIRSTKLEDSAMYFCASSDEGPLYGYTFGSGTRLTVV.

The chain couples TRBV6-1 to TRBJ2-7, with D unresolved. CDR3 length: 15 amino acids. Trimming took 4 bases from V and 2 from J, leaving 15 bases between them. From germline, CDR1 is MNHNS and CDR2 SASEGT. This CDR3 is CASSVASWLTYEQYF. In DNA form, the CDR3 reads TGTGCCAGCAGTGTGGCGTCCTGGTTAACCTACGAGCAGTACTTC.

The V gene is TRBV11-2, the J gene TRBJ2-3, with a possible D match to TRBD1 (6 bases). V was pared by 7 bases and J by 6 bases, with 20 bases between. Germline V gene sequence: CDR1 SGHAT, CDR2 FQNNGV. The CDR3 extends over 15 amino acids. The chain's CDR3 is CASNDGWGPFDTQYF. The CDR3 nucleotides are TGTGCCAGCAACGATGGCTGGGGGCCGTTCGATACGCAGTATTTT.

The chain joins TRBV9 to TRBJ2-2; D is unclear. The CDR3 has 11 residues. Germline V gene sequence: CDR1 SGDLS, CDR2 YYNGEE. V lost 3 bases to trimming and J lost 6 bases, with 3 bases between them. The CDR3 bases are TGTGCCAGCAGCGCCCCCGGGGAGCTGTTTTTT. This sequence encodes CASSAPGELFF.

The chain recombines TRBV15 with TRBJ1-1; perhaps TRBD1 as D (5 bases). The CDR3 has 12 residues. The germline V and J ends were trimmed by 2 bases and 6 bases, with 7 bases remaining between them. Germline V CDR1 and CDR2: LNHNV, YYDKDF (reference sequence). The CDR3 region has the DNA TGTGCCACCAGCAGAACAGGCCCTGAAGCTTTCTTT. This translates into CATSRTGPEAFF.

The V and J genes are TRBV13 and TRBJ2-1; either TRBD1 or TRBD2 may fit D (5 bases each). The V end was cut by 3 bases, the J end by 12 bases, with 9 bases between. CDR3 length: 11 residues. Germline CDR1 and CDR2: PRHDT and FYEKMQ (reference sequence). This CDR3 is CASSFRDRQFF. The DNA for the CDR3 is TGTGCCAGCAGCTTCCGGGACCGGCAGTTCTTC.

The chain carries TRBV14 and TRBJ2-7; D is uncertain. The V and J ends lost 2 bases and 4 bases respectively, with 12 bases between them. The CDR3 is made up of 14 amino acids. CDR1 and CDR2 (germline): SGHDN, FVKESK. CDR3: CASSQFGGRYEQYF. The DNA for the CDR3 is TGTGCCAGCAGCCAATTCGGTGGAAGGTACGAGCAGTACTTC.

The genes are TRBV14 and TRBJ1-2; no firm D call. V lost 1 base to trimming and J lost 4 bases, with 4 bases between them. This CDR3 comprises 12 residues. Germline V lookup: CDR1 SGHDN, CDR2 FVKESK. CDR3 sequence: CASSQAFYGYTF. The CDR3 coding sequence is TGTGCCAGCAGCCAAGCTTTCTATGGCTACACCTTC.

This sequence joins TRBV6-5 and TRBJ2-1; D gene unclear. V was clipped by 0 bases and J by 5 bases, with 14 bases between them. Per germline, CDR1 MNHEY and CDR2 SVGAGI. CDR3 length equals 16 residues. CDR3 loop: CASSYSPAGMNNEQFF. CDR3 DNA: TGTGCCAGCAGTTACTCCCCAGCTGGTATGAACAATGAGCAGTTCTTC.

The rearrangement joins TRBV7-8 to TRBJ2-3, with TRBD2 matching over 7 bases. Germline CDR1 and CDR2: SGHVS and FQNEAQ. The CDR3 is 12 residues long. V trimming: 9 bases; J trimming: 4 bases; junction bases outside the gene matches: 4. The CDR3 DNA follows: TGTGCCAGTACTAGCGAGGCAGATACGCAGTATTTT. Its protein product is CASTSEADTQYF.

The genes are TRBV6-1 and TRBJ1-5; D might be TRBD1 (6 bases). Germline V gives CDR1 MNHNS, CDR2 SASEGT. The CDR3 contains 16 residues. Trimming left V 6 bases short and J 0 bases short, with 15 bases between. CDR3 nucleotide sequence: TGTGCCAGCAGGGTCACCGGGGGCAATAGCAATCAGCCCCAGCATTTT. This translates into CASRVTGGNSNQPQHF.

The chain has TRBV7-2 and TRBJ1-2; D gene unclear. The germline CDR1 and CDR2 sequences are SGHTA and FQGNSA. The V and J ends lost 5 bases and 4 bases respectively, with 14 bases between them. The CDR3 contains 14 residues. CDR3 amino acids: CASSPDVLFYGYTF. The CDR3 nucleotides are TGTGCCAGCAGCCCGGACGTTCTGTTCTATGGCTACACCTTC.

This clonotype was counted a single time. The V call is TRBV9, the J call TRBJ1-6, with TRBD1 as a possible D gene (6 bases). The germline gives CDR1 SGDLS, CDR2 YYNGEE. With 4 bases removed from V and 12 bases from J, the gap between germline ends came to 17 bases. This CDR3 is built from 14 residues. CDR3 sequence reads: CASSLGGNREPLHF. Written as DNA, the CDR3 is TGTGCCAGCAGCCTCGGGGGCAATCGGGAACCCCTCCACTTT.

The rearrangement joins TRBV7-9 to TRBJ2-4, with a possible D match to TRBD1 (7 bases). V was trimmed by 3 bases and J by 9 bases, leaving 18 bases between them. The CDR3 is 15 amino acids. CDR1 is SEHNR and CDR2 is FQNEAQ in the germline V gene (reference sequence). The CDR3 sequence is CASSLGSGGRPIQYF. The CDR3 region has the DNA TGTGCCAGCAGCTTGGGATCAGGGGGGCGGCCCATTCAGTACTTC.

The J gene is TRBJ1-1, the V gene TRBV7-8; D is possibly TRBD1 (5 bases). The CDR3 spans 18 residues. V lost 0 bases, J lost 5 bases, and 22 bases lay in between. The V gene's germline CDR1 is SGHVS and CDR2 FQNEAQ. The CDR3: CASSLAMGGAAEGTEAFF. The DNA of the CDR3 is TGTGCCAGCAGCTTAGCAATGGGTGGGGCCGCTGAGGGGACTGAAGCTTTCTTT.

This chain joins TRBV9 and TRBJ2-3; D uncertain. V was clipped by 1 base and J by 1 base, with 13 bases between them. The CDR3 extends over 16 amino acids. Per the germline V gene, CDR1 is SGDLS and CDR2 is YYNGEE. The CDR3 spells CASSVTSIRRTDTQYF. The CDR3 nucleotides are TGTGCCAGCAGCGTAACCTCGATTCGCCGCACAGATACGCAGTATTTT.